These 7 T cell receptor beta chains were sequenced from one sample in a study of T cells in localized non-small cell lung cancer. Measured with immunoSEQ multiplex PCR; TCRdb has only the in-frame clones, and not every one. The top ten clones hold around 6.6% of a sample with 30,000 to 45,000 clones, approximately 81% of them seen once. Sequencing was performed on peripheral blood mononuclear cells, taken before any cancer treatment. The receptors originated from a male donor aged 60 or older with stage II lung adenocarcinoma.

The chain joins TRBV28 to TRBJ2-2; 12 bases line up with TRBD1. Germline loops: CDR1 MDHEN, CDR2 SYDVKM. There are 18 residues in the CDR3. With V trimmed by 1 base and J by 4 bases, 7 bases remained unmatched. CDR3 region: CASSLYGTGGAVTGELFF. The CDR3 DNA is TGTGCCAGCAGTTTATACGGGACAGGGGGCGCGGTCACCGGGGAGCTGTTTTTT.

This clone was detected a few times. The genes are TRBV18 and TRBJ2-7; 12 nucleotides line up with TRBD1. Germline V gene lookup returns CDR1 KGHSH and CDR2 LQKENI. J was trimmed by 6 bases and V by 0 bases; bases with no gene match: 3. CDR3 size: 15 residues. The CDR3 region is CASSPPGQGASEQYF. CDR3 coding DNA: TGTGCCAGCTCACCACCGGGACAGGGGGCGTCCGAGCAGTACTTC.

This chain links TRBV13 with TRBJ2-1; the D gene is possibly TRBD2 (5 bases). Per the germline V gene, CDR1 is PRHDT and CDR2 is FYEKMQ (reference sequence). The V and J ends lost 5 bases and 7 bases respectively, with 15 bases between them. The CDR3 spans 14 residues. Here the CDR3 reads CASSLRGIWNEQFF. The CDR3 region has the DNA TGTGCCAGCAGCCTCCGAGGGATTTGGAATGAGCAGTTCTTC.

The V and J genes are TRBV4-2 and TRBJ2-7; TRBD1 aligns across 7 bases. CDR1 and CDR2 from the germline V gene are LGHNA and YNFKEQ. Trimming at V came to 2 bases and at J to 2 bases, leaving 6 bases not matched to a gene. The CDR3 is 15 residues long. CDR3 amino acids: CASSQLGQAPYEQYF. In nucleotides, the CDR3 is TGTGCCAGCAGCCAACTCGGACAGGCCCCCTACGAGCAGTACTTC.

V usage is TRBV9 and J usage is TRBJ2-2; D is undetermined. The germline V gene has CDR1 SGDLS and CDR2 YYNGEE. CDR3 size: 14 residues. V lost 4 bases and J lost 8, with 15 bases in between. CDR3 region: CASSSRAENGELFF. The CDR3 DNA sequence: TGTGCCAGCAGCTCCCGCGCGGAGAATGGGGAGCTGTTTTTT. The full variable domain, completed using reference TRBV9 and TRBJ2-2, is DSGVTQTPKHLITATGQRVTLRCSPRSGDLSVYWYQQSLDQGLQFLIQYYNGEERAKGNILERFSAQQFPDLHSELNLSSLELGDSALYFCASSSRAENGELFFGEGSRLTVL.

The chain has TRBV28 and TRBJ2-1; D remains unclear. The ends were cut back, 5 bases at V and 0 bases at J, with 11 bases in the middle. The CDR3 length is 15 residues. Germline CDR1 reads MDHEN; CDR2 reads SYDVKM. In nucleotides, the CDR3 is TGTGCCAGCAGTCTGGACGGCAGCTCCTACAATGAGCAGTTCTTC. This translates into CASSLDGSSYNEQFF.

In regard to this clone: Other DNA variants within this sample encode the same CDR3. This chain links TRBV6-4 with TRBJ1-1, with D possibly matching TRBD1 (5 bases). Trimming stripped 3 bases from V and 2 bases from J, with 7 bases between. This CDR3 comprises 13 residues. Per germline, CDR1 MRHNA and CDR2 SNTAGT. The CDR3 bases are TGTGCCAGCAGTGAACAGGCAAACACTGAAGCTTTCTTT. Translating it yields CASSEQANTEAFF.